This T cell receptor beta chain came from a study of T-cell reconstitution after alpha-beta-depleted transplantation in children. Findings of the study overall: The study traced high day-60 TCRbeta diversity in some patients to surviving recipient T cells and thymic progenitors. Counts and diversity of T cells one year after transplant came mostly from newly produced T cells.

This clonotype occurred many times. Its target is unknown. Unique molecular identifiers tagged the TCRbeta library. TCRdb ran MiXCR on the PCR reads and lists one entry per CDR3 protein. Counted here are hundreds of thousands of distinct CDR3 sequences, approximately 8.9% occurring once; the ten biggest clones make up approximately 6%. The germline V gene has CDR1 SEHNR and CDR2 FQNEAQ (reference sequence). The CDR3 has 15 residues. V was trimmed by 2 bases and J by 6 bases, leaving 17 bases between them. The receptor was isolated from a male patient aged 5 to 17 who had a stem cell transplant for acute lymphoblastic leukemia, so the T cells may come from the graft donor. The material was PBMCs, mostly from graft donor cells, obtained 180 days after TCRalphabeta/CD19-depleted stem cell transplant. The chain has TRBV7-9 and TRBJ2-7, with TRBD2 as a possible D gene (6 bases). CDR3 bases: TGTGCCAGCAGCTTATCTGGGACTGGCCTGTCCGAGCAGTACTTC. Protein product: CASSLSGTGLSEQYF. Looking up the rest from reference TRBV7-9 and TRBJ2-7 gives the full variable domain: DTGVSQNPRHKITKRGQNVTFRCDPISEHNRLYWYRQTLGQGPEFLTYFQNEAQLEKSRLLSDRFSAERPKGSFSTLEIQRTEQGDSAMYLCASSLSGTGLSEQYFGPGTRLTVT.